This T cell receptor (beta chain) was identified in a study of Graves' ophthalmopathy and Graves' hyperthyroidism (dated 2018 in TCRdb). Regarding the research as a whole: Peripheral blood was collected before any treatment was given, at the time of initial diagnosis. To tell Graves' ophthalmopathy apart from Graves' hyperthyroidism, and to predict which patients would progress to ophthalmopathy, the study relied on TCR beta repertoire signatures. For independent validation, a separate cohort was made up of 18 hyperthyroidism patients plus 17 patients who later progressed from hyperthyroidism to ophthalmopathy. In total, under 150 blood samples were TCR-sequenced: 40 to 45 ophthalmopathy, some 72 hyperthyroidism and around 17 hyperthyroidism-to-ophthalmopathy patients. To explore V-J signatures that separate ophthalmopathy from hyperthyroidism, a discovery set of about a hundred patients was enrolled, consisting of 40 to 45 with ophthalmopathy and roughly 60 with stable hyperthyroidism. After sampling, hyperthyroidism patients received methimazole starting at 30 mg daily, and ophthalmopathy patients received high-dose intravenous methylprednisolone. In roughly six hyperthyroidism patients, the T-cell repertoire of thyroid tissue was compared with the T-cell repertoire of blood.

Paper-wide results and their limitations: In validation, the model predicted ophthalmopathy progression with 70.59% sensitivity and about 77% specificity; 12 predicted patients were CT-confirmed with GO in a median of approximately 6.5 months. Among expanded thyroid clonotypes with frequency above 0.001, most also showed up in blood, which suggests that blood repertoires may reflect the thyroid immune response. Sample size was not predetermined statistically, and investigators were not blinded to group allocation. Ophthalmopathy was separated from stable hyperthyroidism by the 13-signature model with 87.88% sensitivity and around 81% specificity in cross-validation and with 80%/75% in the test set.

For repertoire sequencing, TCR beta CDR3 regions were amplified from RNA transcripts. A first-round RT-PCR used HTBI primers with the Qiagen OneStep RT-PCR kit, followed by a second-round multiplex PCR, size selection and purification. The libraries underwent paired-end sequencing with 100 bp reads on an Illumina HiSeq2000. The original methods were these. SOAPnuke was used for read processing, and reads with adapters, uncalled bases, a mean Phred below 15, or no exact constant-primer or identifier match were discarded. COPE v1.2.5 was used to merge high-quality paired reads. Clonotypes were defined as unique nucleotide sequences and were aligned to IMGT TRB V, D and J references using MiTCR v1.1. The analysis was limited to V-J combinations with a frequency above 0.0001, which together covered 99.2% of the repertoires. A TCR clonal expansion and chaos score per V-J combination was defined as the ratio of F50 clonal expansion to chaos observed in the TCRdist matrix. Welch's t-statistics and random forest were used to narrow the features down to approximately 13 V-J combinations, which were then fed into a naive Bayes classifier. The similarity between thyroid and blood repertoires was quantified using the Morisita-Horn index. TCRdb applied fastp at Q25 and MiXCR to the public reads, then kept only in-frame beta chains. Rows are combined by CDR3 protein, so each entry shows the most common genes and DNA. V and J calls and clone size were set by TCRdb, not the authors. Within this sample are roughly 220,000 distinct CDR3 sequences, with 45% of them counted one time only. The ten largest clones capture around 47% of the sample.

This clonotype is described as large (0.1 to 1%). Its specific antigen is unknown. Base quality data are lacking; no much larger clone is found one base away. The germline V gene gives CDR1 as SGHTS and CDR2 as YDEGEE. From the cysteine through the phenylalanine, the CDR3 covers 11 amino acids. Kept here is only the CDR3 DNA, which spans 33 bases and is read in frame from base 1. V is cut by 0 bases and J by 5 bases, and the space between the germline ends is 3 bases. The ophthalmopathy patients had moderately to severely active disease, with a Clinical Activity Score of 3 or higher, a NOSPECS grade of 4 or higher, and a disease duration of less than 3 months. Patients with other autoimmune diseases, uncontrolled infections, pregnancy or lactation were excluded from the study. Diagnosis was based on clinical symptoms, serum thyroxine, TRAb, thyroid ultrasound and orbital computed tomography. Using Ficoll-Paque density gradient centrifugation, PBMCs were isolated from about 9.2 ml of fresh peripheral blood. Total RNA was extracted with Trizol reagent and quality-checked on an Agilent 2100 Bioanalyzer.

This clonotype originated in an adult man with Graves' ophthalmopathy. This receptor chain uses TRBV5-8 and TRBJ2-7, with the D segment identity uncertain. Sequencing was carried out using peripheral blood. The DNA is as follows: TGTGCCAGCAGCTTGGGGAACGAGCAGTACTTC. Translated, this gives CASSLGNEQYF. The reference TRBV5-8 and TRBJ2-7 proteins fill in what lies around the CDR3, so the full variable domain reads EAGVTQSPTHLIKTRGQQATLRCSPISGHTSVYWYQQALGLGLQFLLWYDEGEERNRGNFPPRFSGRQFPNYSSELNVNALELEDSALYLCASSLGNEQYFGPGTRLTVT.